Listed below are T cell receptor beta chains from one sample, sequenced in a study of CD8+ T cells in alopecia areata. Profiling relied on immunoSEQ multiplex PCR, and the TCRdb table lists in-frame clones only, not all of them. The sample shows about 180,000 clones, 40% to 65% of them seen only once. The starting material was CD8+ T cells sorted from blood, obtained around week 53, from a patient treated with tofacitinib. These receptors were obtained from a human donor with alopecia areata. The CDR3 runs from the conserved cysteine through the conserved F or W. The order of the fields is V gene, J gene, CDR3 length, CDR3 protein.

TRBV7-9	TRBJ2-1	16	CASSLVGGSTNNEQFF
TRBV14	TRBJ2-6	19	CASSQAGRFWVSGANVLTF
TRBV5-6	TRBJ1-1	14	CASSSFTEGTEAFF
TRBV25-1	TRBJ2-5	12	CATKDRGETQYF
TRBV9	TRBJ1-2	15	CASSPGTGVGYGYTF
TRBV4-3	TRBJ1-1	14	CASSQGRGNTEAFF
TRBV7-9	TRBJ2-2	18	CASSLYAVDRVYTGELFF
TRBV5-1	TRBJ1-2	12	CASSPDSWGYTF
TRBV30	TRBJ1-5	15	CAWSGRMRGDQPQHF
TRBV27	TRBJ1-5	14	CASRPGGSNQPQHF
TRBV19	TRBJ1-1	14	CASSSQGAHTEAFF